This T cell receptor (beta chain) came from a study of T cells in Graves' hyperthyroidism and ophthalmopathy. General study results and limits: Blood held most thyroid clonotypes expanded above 0.001 frequency.

RNA transcripts were the template for amplifying TCR beta CDR3 regions. HTBI primers were the set used in a first-round RT-PCR of the TCR CDR3. TCRdb processed the multiplex PCR reads anew with MiXCR; each CDR3 protein has one entry. The repertoire includes hundreds of thousands of distinct CDR3 sequences, roughly 19% of them detected once, and around 3.6% sits in the top ten. This CDR3 contains 12 residues. V was clipped by 6 bases and J by 6 bases, with 11 bases between them. Many counts were recorded for this clonotype. What it binds is unknown. Calling Graves' hyperthyroidism stable meant ophthalmopathy did not progress within 18 months.

The receptor was derived from a woman aged 18 to 35 with Graves' hyperthyroidism. The chain carries TRBV12-3 or TRBV12-4 and TRBJ1-1; D gene unclear. The material sequenced was blood. Here the CDR3 reads CASSRGLAEAFF. The CDR3, as DNA: TGTGCCAGCAGCAGAGGTCTGGCTGAAGCTTTCTTT.